The next 32 T cell receptor beta chains were all read from a single sample in a study of beta chain features in type 1 diabetes. Reverse transcription of all isolated RNA meant that expressed TCRB transcripts were sequenced. Only in-frame clones appear in the TCRdb table, and some are missing; sequencing was by immunoSEQ multiplex PCR. The sample has roughly 300,000 clones, 12% to 15% seen once. The sequenced sample was central memory CD4+ T cells from blood. The receptor source for this set is a man aged 25 to 40 in good health.

This clone has only a few counts. The chain is built from TRBV29-1 and TRBJ1-3; D call uncertain. Germline V gene data show CDR1 as SQVTM and CDR2 as ANQGSEA. Trimming removed 4 bases at V and 4 bases at J, with 8 bases between. CDR3 length: 12 residues. The CDR3 region is CSVGSEGNTIYF. Here the CDR3 DNA reads TGCAGCGTTGGGTCCGAAGGAAACACCATATATTTT.

This clone was counted ten times or more. The chain recombines TRBV18 with TRBJ1-2; D possibly corresponds to TRBD1 (6 bases). The CDR3 length is 11 residues. CDR1 KGHSH and CDR2 LQKENI come from the germline V gene. Between the trimmed V and J ends, which lost 5 bases and 6 bases, there was a span of 7 bases. CDR3 DNA: TGTGCCAGCTCATCAGGGGATGGCTACACCTTC. Protein: CASSSGDGYTF. The full variable domain, with the rest looked up from reference TRBV18 and TRBJ1-2, is NAGVMQNPRHLVRRRGQEARLRCSPMKGHSHVYWYRQLPEEGLKFMVYLQKENIIDESGMPKERFSAEFPKEGPSILRIQQVVRGDSAAYFCASSSGDGYTFGSGTRLTVV.

The genes are TRBV6-5 and TRBJ1-3; perhaps TRBD1 as D (6 bases). This CDR3 region has 14 residues. Per the germline V gene, CDR1 is MNHEY and CDR2 is SVGAGI. The ends were cut back, 9 bases at V and 0 bases at J, with 12 bases in the middle. The CDR3 spells CASARDNSGNTIYF. The CDR3, as DNA: TGTGCCAGTGCCCGGGACAACTCTGGAAACACCATATATTTT.

The chain recombines TRBV4-1 with TRBJ2-1; 8 nucleotides match TRBD2. Germline-derived CDR1 and CDR2 are MGHRA and YSYEKL. The CDR3 loop spans 16 amino acids. V was pared by 1 base and J by 5 bases, with 7 bases of the junction left unmatched. CDR3 nucleotide sequence: TGCGCCAGCAGCCAAGTTCCGGGGGGGCCCAACAATGAGCAGTTCTTC. It is translated as CASSQVPGGPNNEQFF.

The sample holds a few counts of this clone. V usage is TRBV9 and J usage is TRBJ2-1, with D possibly being TRBD2 (6 bases). Trimming stripped 3 bases from V and 6 bases from J, with 16 bases between. The CDR3 sequence is 15 residues long. CDR1 and CDR2 (germline): SGDLS, YYNGEE. As DNA, the CDR3 is TGTGCCAGCAGCGCACGGGACTCCTCAGTCAATGAGCAGTTCTTC. This translates into CASSARDSSVNEQFF.

This clone was seen a handful of times. This rearrangement joins TRBV29-1 to TRBJ2-7; perhaps D is TRBD1 or TRBD2 (5 bases each). The V gene lost 7 bases and the J gene lost 6 bases, with 19 bases spanning the gap. CDR1 SQVTM and CDR2 ANQGSEA come from the germline V gene. CDR3 length: 13 residues. CDR3 nucleotides: TGCAGCGCCAGATTGTCCGGGGCGGGCGAGCAGTACTTC. Amino acid sequence: CSARLSGAGEQYF.

V usage is TRBV5-4 and J usage is TRBJ2-5; D unresolved. The V gene lost 10 bases and the J gene lost 5 bases, with 15 bases spanning the gap. The length of the CDR3 is 12 residues. Germline lookup yields CDR1 SGHNT and CDR2 YYREEE (reference sequence). The CDR3 reads CAPGSGKETQYF. The CDR3 coding sequence is TGTGCCCCCGGCTCGGGTAAGGAGACCCAGTACTTC.

This clone was observed a handful of times. The chain joins TRBV6-5 to TRBJ1-2, with unresolved D. V was cut by 0 bases and J by 0 bases, with 8 bases left in between. This CDR3 contains 15 residues. Germline CDR1 reads MNHEY; CDR2 reads SVGAGI. CDR3 residues: CASSYSFVTNYGYTF. In DNA, the CDR3 is TGTGCCAGCAGTTACTCTTTTGTGACTAACTATGGCTACACCTTC.

This clone came up a few times. This sequence joins TRBV11-2 and TRBJ2-2; 8 nucleotides agree with TRBD2. The V and J ends lost 0 bases and 5 bases, in that order; junction bases with no gene match: 2. From germline, CDR1 is SGHAT and CDR2 FQNNGV. This CDR3 has 15 residues. CDR3 DNA: TGTGCCAGCAGCTTAGAACCTAGCGGGACCGGGGAGCTGTTTTTT. It codes for CASSLEPSGTGELFF.

CDR3 coding DNA: TGTGCCAGCAGCCCTACGCAGGGCGCAACTAATGAAAAACTGTTTTTT. Its translation: CASSPTQGATNEKLFF. The chain couples TRBV5-4 to TRBJ1-4; D might be TRBD1 (5 bases). Trimming pared 4 bases from V and 0 bases from J, leaving 13 bases between. The CDR3 loop spans 16 amino acids. Germline V gene sequence: CDR1 SGHNT, CDR2 YYREEE (reference sequence).

The V and J genes are TRBV7-2 and TRBJ2-5, with D perhaps assigned TRBD1 or TRBD2 (5 bases each). From germline, CDR1 is SGHTA and CDR2 FQGNSA. The V gene lost 4 bases and the J gene lost 5 bases, with 8 bases spanning the gap. This CDR3 has 12 amino acids. In nucleotides, the CDR3 is TGTGCCAGCAGCTCAGGGAGTGAGACCCAGTACTTC. Protein: CASSSGSETQYF.

Only a few counts were recorded for this clone. The chain links TRBV11-2 to TRBJ1-2; D is unresolved. CDR1 and CDR2 (germline): SGHAT, FQNNGV. The V end lost 1 base, the J end lost 0 bases, and 9 bases lay between the germline ends. The CDR3 runs 15 residues. CDR3 amino acids: CASSLARTTNYGYTF. The CDR3 DNA reads as TGTGCCAGCAGCTTAGCCCGGACTACTAACTATGGCTACACCTTC.

The CDR3 DNA reads TGTGCCAGCAGCTTGAATCTTTTTTCCACCGGGGAGCTGTTTTTT. It codes for CASSLNLFSTGELFF. The genes are TRBV5-6 and TRBJ2-2; D not resolved. V was clipped by 1 base and J by 4 bases, with 11 bases between them. From germline, CDR1 is SGHDT and CDR2 YYEEEE. This CDR3 is built from 15 residues.

CDR3 region: CASSVEMETYNEQFF. In DNA, the CDR3 is TGTGCCAGCAGCGTAGAGATGGAAACCTACAATGAGCAGTTCTTC. The chain combines TRBV9 with TRBJ2-1; no clear D. Germline CDR1 reads SGDLS; CDR2 reads YYNGEE. V lost 0 bases, J lost 2 bases, and 9 bases lay in between. The CDR3 loop spans 15 amino acids.

This chain joins TRBV11-3 and TRBJ2-1, with 7 positions matching TRBD1. The germline CDR1 and CDR2 sequences are SGHNT and YENEEA. The CDR3 extends over 15 amino acids. The junction had 8 bases not matched to a gene; V was cut back by 3 bases and J by 6 bases. Written as DNA, the CDR3 is TGTGCCAGCAGCTTCGACAGGGCCAACGTCAATGAGCAGTTCTTC. It specifies CASSFDRANVNEQFF.

This clone was seen ten or more times. CDR3 sequence reads: CASSLRTVSYEQYF. The CDR3 nucleotides are TGTGCCAGCAGCCTCAGGACGGTCTCCTACGAGCAGTACTTC. The chain is built from TRBV7-2 and TRBJ2-7; D gene ambiguous. The CDR3 extends over 14 amino acids. Germline V gene data show CDR1 as SGHTA and CDR2 as FQGNSA. V gave up 5 bases and J gave up 0 bases, with 11 bases separating them.

This clone was counted ten times or more. This rearrangement joins TRBV28 to TRBJ1-2; no definite D call. Trimming took 6 bases from V and 7 from J, leaving 9 bases between them. CDR1 MDHEN and CDR2 SYDVKM come from the germline V gene. CDR3 size: 11 residues. The CDR3 loop is CASRPHSGYTF. The CDR3 DNA is TGTGCCAGCAGACCCCATAGTGGCTACACCTTC.

CDR3 amino acids: CASSQDSQGQNYGYTF. CDR3 DNA: TGCGCCAGCAGCCAAGATTCCCAGGGGCAGAACTATGGCTACACCTTC. This sequence joins TRBV4-3 and TRBJ1-2; D is perhaps TRBD1 (6 bases). Germline V CDR1 and CDR2: LGHNA, YSLEER. V lost 0 bases and J lost 2, with 13 bases in between. The CDR3 spans 16 residues.

The chain joins TRBV7-9 to TRBJ2-2, with 12 bases aligning to TRBD2. Germline V CDR1 and CDR2: SEHNR, FQNEAQ (reference sequence). The ends lost 3 bases at V and 6 bases at J; junction bases unmatched: 2. The CDR3 length is 15 residues. The CDR3 loop reads CASSLTSGRSGELFF. The CDR3 DNA is TGTGCCAGCAGCTTGACTAGCGGGAGATCCGGGGAGCTGTTTTTT.

As concerns this clone: One junction end disagrees with the germline gene, perhaps due to a read error. V usage is TRBV10-3 and J usage is TRBJ2-1; no clear D gene. The CDR3 is 12 residues long. The germline V gene has CDR1 ENHRY and CDR2 SYGVKD. CDR3 region: CASSYSDNEQFF. In DNA, the CDR3 is TGTGCCAGCAGTTACTCCGACAATGAGCAGTTCTTC.

The sample holds a few counts of this clone. V is TRBV5-5 and J is TRBJ2-2, with D perhaps TRBD1 (5 bases). CDR1 is SGHKS, CDR2 YYEKEE, per germline (reference sequence). The CDR3 runs 15 residues. V shed 7 bases and J shed 2 bases, with 15 bases lying between them. The CDR3 DNA sequence: TGTGCCAGCTTTGGATGGACATCCAACACCGGGGAGCTGTTTTTT. Translation: CASFGWTSNTGELFF.

This clone was seen only a few times. This sequence joins TRBV7-9 and TRBJ1-6; D remains unclear. V lost 6 bases, J lost 7 bases, and 7 bases lay in between. In germline, CDR1 is SEHNR, CDR2 FQNEAQ (reference sequence). The CDR3 spans 12 residues. The DNA of the CDR3 is TGTGCCAGCAGTCCCAAGAATTCACCCCTCCACTTT. It translates to CASSPKNSPLHF.

The V gene is TRBV6-5, the J gene TRBJ2-3, with D perhaps assigned TRBD1 or TRBD2 (5 bases each). Trimming stripped 2 bases from V and 8 bases from J, with 11 bases between. Germline V gene sequence: CDR1 MNHEY, CDR2 SVGAGI. The CDR3 runs to 13 residues. For the CDR3, the DNA is TGTGCCAGCAGTTACGGACTTCAGGGTACGCAGTATTTT. Its translation: CASSYGLQGTQYF.

The chain has TRBV5-1 and TRBJ2-5, with D possibly TRBD2 on 5 matching bases. Trimming cost V 6 bases and J 4 bases, with 19 bases left between them. Germline V gene data show CDR1 as SGHRS and CDR2 as YFSETQ. The CDR3 covers 15 residues. The CDR3 sequence: CASIVTPGKGETQYF. As DNA, the CDR3 is TGCGCCAGCATCGTGACTCCGGGGAAAGGAGAGACCCAGTACTTC.

The sample holds a few counts of this clone. The V gene is TRBV5-6, the J gene TRBJ1-3; D is uncertain. Germline CDR1 SGHDT, CDR2 YYEEEE. The CDR3 totals 14 residues. The germline V and J ends were trimmed by 4 bases and 2 bases, with 10 bases remaining between them. CDR3 bases: TGTGCCAGCAGCATGAAGATGGCTGGAAACACCATATATTTT. Amino acid sequence: CASSMKMAGNTIYF. The full variable domain, with the rest looked up from reference TRBV5-6 and TRBJ1-3, is DAGVTQSPTHLIKTRGQQVTLRCSPKSGHDTVSWYQQALGQGPQFIFQYYEEEERQRGNFPDRFSGHQFPNYSSELNVNALLLGDSALYLCASSMKMAGNTIYFGEGSWLTVV.

This clone was recorded many times. The rearrangement links TRBV4-1 to TRBJ1-5; D is unclear. There are 13 residues in the CDR3. The germline CDR1 and CDR2 sequences are MGHRA and YSYEKL. V was shortened by 1 base and J by 6 bases, with 7 bases between the two germline ends. CDR3 loop: CASSQGALQPQHF. CDR3 nucleotides: TGCGCCAGCAGCCAAGGAGCACTTCAGCCCCAGCATTTT.

The chain combines TRBV7-9 with TRBJ2-2; TRBD2 agrees at 7 bases. Germline loops: CDR1 SEHNR, CDR2 FQNEAQ (reference sequence). The junction had 7 bases not matched to a gene; V was cut back by 5 bases and J by 4 bases. This CDR3 is built from 15 residues. The CDR3, as DNA: TGTGCCAGCAGCCCAGGCGGGAGACCCACCGGGGAGCTGTTTTTT. Translated: CASSPGGRPTGELFF.

The chain links TRBV2 to TRBJ1-1, with 7 positions matching TRBD1. There are 14 residues in the CDR3. Germline V gives CDR1 SNHLY, CDR2 FYNNEI. The trim removed 4 bases at V and 5 bases at J, leaving 7 bases unmatched. The CDR3 here is CASSVRQGKTEAFF. In DNA, the CDR3 is TGTGCCAGCAGTGTACGACAGGGAAAGACTGAAGCTTTCTTT.

This clone was seen repeatedly, ten times or more. This rearrangement joins TRBV21-1 to TRBJ2-7. TRBV21-1 is an annotated pseudogene. This CDR3 region has 12 residues. DNA for the CDR3: TGTGCCGGACCCCTCGGGTCCTACGAGCAGTACTTC. This gives the protein CAGPLGSYEQYF.

As concerns this clone: One end of the junction fails to match germline, which may point to a read error. The V call is TRBV7-8, the J call TRBJ2-1; 9 positions agree with TRBD1. Germline V lookup: CDR1 SGHVS, CDR2 FQNEAQ. The CDR3 has 15 residues. CDR3 sequence reads: CASSLRDRAVNEQLF. The CDR3 bases are TGTGCCAGCAGCCTCCGGGACAGGGCCGTCAATGAGCAGCTCTTC.

The CDR3 protein is CASKVGENTGELFF. CDR3 DNA sequence: TGTGCCAGCAAGGTGGGCGAGAACACCGGGGAGCTGTTTTTT. The chain uses TRBV7-9 and TRBJ2-2; D call uncertain. Trimming took 7 bases from V and 1 from J, leaving 10 bases between them. CDR1 is SEHNR, CDR2 FQNEAQ, per germline (reference sequence). This CDR3 has 14 residues.

In regard to this clone: Other DNA variants within this sample encode the same CDR3. The V gene is TRBV19, the J gene TRBJ2-1; 7 bases agree with TRBD1. The trim removed 6 bases at V and 0 bases at J, leaving 5 bases unmatched. The length of the CDR3 is 15 residues. The germline V gene has CDR1 LNHDA and CDR2 SQIVND (reference sequence). In nucleotides, the CDR3 is TGTGCCAGTAGACTGGACAGGAGCTCCTACAATGAGCAGTTCTTC. It encodes CASRLDRSSYNEQFF.